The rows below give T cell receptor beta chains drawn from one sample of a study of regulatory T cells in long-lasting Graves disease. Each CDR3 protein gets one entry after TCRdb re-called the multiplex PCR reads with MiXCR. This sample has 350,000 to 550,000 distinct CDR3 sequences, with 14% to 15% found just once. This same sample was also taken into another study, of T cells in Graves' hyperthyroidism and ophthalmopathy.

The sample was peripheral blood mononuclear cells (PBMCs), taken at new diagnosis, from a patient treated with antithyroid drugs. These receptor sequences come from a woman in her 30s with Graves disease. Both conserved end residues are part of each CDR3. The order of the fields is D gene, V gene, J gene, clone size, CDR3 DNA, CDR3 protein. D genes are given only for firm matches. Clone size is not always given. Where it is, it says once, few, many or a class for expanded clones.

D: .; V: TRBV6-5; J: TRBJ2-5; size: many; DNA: TGTGCCAGCAGTTACTCCCCGGACAGCGAGACCCAGTACTTC; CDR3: CASSYSPDSETQYF
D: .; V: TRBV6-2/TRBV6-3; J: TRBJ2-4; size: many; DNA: TGTGCCAGCAGTTACCCCCATGTTCGGAGCCCAAACATTCAGTACTTC; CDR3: CASSYPHVRSPNIQYF
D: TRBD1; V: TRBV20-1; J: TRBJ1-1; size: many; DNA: TGCAGGGGATACGGACAGGCCTTATATGGGGACACTGAAGCTTTCTTT; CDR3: CRGYGQALYGDTEAFF
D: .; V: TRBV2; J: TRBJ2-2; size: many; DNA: TGTGTCTGCGGAGACACCGGGGAGCTGTTTTTT; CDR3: CVCGDTGELFF
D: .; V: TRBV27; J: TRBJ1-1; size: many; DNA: TGTGCCAGCAGTTTGACCCGGGGGCCGGGGAAACCTCCCACTGAAGCTTTCTTT; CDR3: CASSLTRGPGKPPTEAFF
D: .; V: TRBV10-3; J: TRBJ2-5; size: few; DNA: TGTGCCATCAGTGTGGAGCGGGAGACCCAGTACTTC; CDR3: CAISVERETQYF
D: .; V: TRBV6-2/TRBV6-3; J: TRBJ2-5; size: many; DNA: TGTGCCAGCAGTCCCACAGGGACCCAAGAGACCCAGTACTTC; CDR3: CASSPTGTQETQYF
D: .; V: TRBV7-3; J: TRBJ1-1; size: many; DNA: TGTGCCAGCAGCTTATATATGAACACTGAAGCTTTCTTT; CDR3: CASSLYMNTEAFF
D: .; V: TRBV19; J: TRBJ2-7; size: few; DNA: TGTGCCAGTAGTATGAAGGGCGAGCAATACTTC; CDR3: CASSMKGEQYF
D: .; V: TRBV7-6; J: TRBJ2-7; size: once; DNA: TGTGCCAGCAGCTTGGCCTGGGGGGGCCCGGGCGCCGAGCAGTACTTC; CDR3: CASSLAWGGPGAEQYF
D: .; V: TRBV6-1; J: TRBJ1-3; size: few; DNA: TGTGCCAGCAGGTTGGACAGCGCTGGAAACACCATATATTTT; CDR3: CASRLDSAGNTIYF
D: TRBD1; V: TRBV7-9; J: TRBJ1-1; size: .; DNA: TGTGCCAGCAGCTCATACAGGGGGAGGAGCACTGAAGCTTTCTTT; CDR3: CASSSYRGRSTEAFF
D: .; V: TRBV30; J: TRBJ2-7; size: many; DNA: TGTGCCTGGAGTGTACAATCCTACGAGCAGTACTTC; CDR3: CAWSVQSYEQYF
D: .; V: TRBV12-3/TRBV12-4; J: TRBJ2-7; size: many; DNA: TGTGCCAGCACAGATGGGGAGGTGCAGTACTTC; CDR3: CASTDGEVQYF
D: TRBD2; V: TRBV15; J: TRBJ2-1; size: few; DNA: TGTGCCACCAGCACCGAACTAGCGGGAGCCAACAATGAGCAGTTCTTC; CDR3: CATSTELAGANNEQFF
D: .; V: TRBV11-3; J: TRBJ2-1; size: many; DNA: TGTGCCAGCAGCTTAGATCTGGGGGGCTCCTACAATGAGCAGTTCTTC; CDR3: CASSLDLGGSYNEQFF
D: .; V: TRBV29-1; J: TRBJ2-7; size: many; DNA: TGCAGCGTTTGGTCATTATGGGGTGAGCAGTACTTC; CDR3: CSVWSLWGEQYF
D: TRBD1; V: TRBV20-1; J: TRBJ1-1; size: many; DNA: TGCAGTGCTGGGACAGTTTATGAAGGCACTGAAGCTTTCTTT; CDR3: CSAGTVYEGTEAFF
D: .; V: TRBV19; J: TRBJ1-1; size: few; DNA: TGTGCCAGTACCGAGCCCCTGAAGGGTGAAGCTTTCTTT; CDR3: CASTEPLKGEAFF
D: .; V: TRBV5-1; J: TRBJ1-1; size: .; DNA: TGCGCCAGCAGCTGGGAAGGGTCAGAAGAAGCTTTCTTT; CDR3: CASSWEGSEEAFF
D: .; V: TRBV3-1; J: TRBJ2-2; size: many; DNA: TGTGCCAGCAGCTTAGGGAGCACCGGGGAGCTGTTTTTT; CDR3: CASSLGSTGELFF
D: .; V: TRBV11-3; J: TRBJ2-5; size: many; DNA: TGTGCCAGCAGCCCAGAGAAAGAGACCCAGTACTTC; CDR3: CASSPEKETQYF
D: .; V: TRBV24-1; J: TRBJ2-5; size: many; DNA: TGTGCCACCCTCGGGGAGTGGGAGACCCAGTACTTC; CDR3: CATLGEWETQYF
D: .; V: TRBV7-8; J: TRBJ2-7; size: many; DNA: TGTGCCAGCAGCTTAGCCGCCTACGAGCAGTACTTC; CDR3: CASSLAAYEQYF